The clone carrying this TCR beta chain has only one observation. This sample was taken from a study of blood T cell repertoires in COVID-19. Study-level background: From the United States, Italy and Spain came samples of acute and convalescent COVID-19. T cells, B-cell-depleted T cells, or PBMCs provided the cDNA or gDNA that served as material.

Germline lookup yields CDR1 ENHRY and CDR2 SYGVKD. Losses at the gene ends were 5 bases for V and 7 bases for J; bases not matched to a gene: 14. This CDR3 contains 17 residues. Under the authors' procedure: By means of reference gene primer amplification, nucleated cell counts were estimated. TCRdb's table, derived via immunoSEQ multiplex PCR, lists solely in-frame clones and lacks some. V and J calls and clone size are given by that table; D and trimming were obtained from the DNA. The table lists 55,000 to 80,000 clones, around 90% of them singletons. The rearrangement uses TRBV10-3 and TRBJ2-2, with TRBD1 matching over 9 bases. The sequence was collected from a human donor in a cohort sampled during active COVID-19. The sample comprised peripheral blood. The CDR3 region is CAISQGTGLIRGGELFF. CDR3 DNA: TGTGCCATCAGTCAAGGGACAGGGCTGATTCGGGGCGGGGAGCTGTTTTTT.